This T cell receptor (beta chain) was documented in a study of blood T cell repertoires in COVID-19. Study as a whole: From the United States, Italy and Spain came samples of acute and convalescent COVID-19. From T cells, B-cell-depleted T cells, or PBMCs came the material, which was cDNA or gDNA.

This clone was observed a single time. This CDR3 has 15 amino acids. The ends were cut back, 7 bases at V and 0 bases at J, with 11 bases in the middle. CDR1 SGHKS and CDR2 YYEKEE come from the germline V gene (reference sequence). Enrolled during active infection, Seattle patients were then followed longitudinally. Study processing details: For nucleated cells, counts were estimated from reference gene primer amplification. Using immunoSEQ multiplex PCR, the repertoire was profiled, and TCRdb retains in-frame clones only, with some absent. V and J calls and clone size come straight from that table; D and trimming were deduced from the DNA. Among 95,000 to 150,000 clones listed, roughly four fifths were seen once.

This sequence was found in a man younger than 40 with COVID-19, enrolled during active disease. This chain joins TRBV5-5 and TRBJ2-6, with a weak D call TRBD2 (5 bases). Sequencing used peripheral blood. The CDR3: CASSSWPSGANVLTF. DNA of the CDR3: TGTGCCAGCTCTAGCTGGCCCTCTGGGGCCAACGTCCTGACTTTC.